This T cell receptor (beta chain) was found in a study of blood T cell repertoires in COVID-19. The overall study: Sites across the United States, Italy and Spain contributed samples from acute and convalescent COVID-19. From T cells, B-cell-depleted T cells, or PBMCs came the material, which was cDNA or gDNA.

This CDR3 is built from 17 residues. Germline values: CDR1 SGHDN, CDR2 FVKESK. The junction had 8 bases not matched to a gene; V was cut back by 1 base and J by 6 bases. Participants came from about two dozen US areas, aged about 18 to 89 years. Participants' reported clinical history set cohort assignment. Using immunoSEQ multiplex PCR, the repertoire was profiled, and TCRdb retains in-frame clones only, with some absent. In the table there are about 200,000 clones, 86% of which are singletons. Source material: PBMCs or T cells enriched from blood (not recorded which). This sequence was found in a man in his forties with acute COVID-19. The chain joins TRBV14 to TRBJ2-2; 10 bases align to TRBD2. The CDR3 is CASSQVFLAGAAGELFF. As DNA, the CDR3 is TGTGCCAGCAGCCAAGTTTTTCTAGCGGGAGCGGCCGGGGAGCTGTTTTTT.